One and the same sample provided the 29 T cell receptor beta chains below, sequenced in a study of cytomegalovirus exposure and HLA in healthy donors. PCR employed 60 Vbeta and 13 Jbeta primers. Measured with immunoSEQ multiplex PCR; TCRdb has only the in-frame clones, and not every one. The sample consists of some 150,000 clones, around 82% of them appearing once. The sample comprised PBMCs. These receptors were taken from a man between 45 and 60 years old in good health and CMV-seropositive.

For the CDR3, the DNA is TGTGCCAGCAGCGTGGACAGTAACCCTGGAAACACCATATATTTT. Protein sequence: CASSVDSNPGNTIYF. The chain is built from TRBV7-2 and TRBJ1-3, with D perhaps matching TRBD1 (6 bases). CDR3 length equals 15 residues. Between the trimmed V and J ends, which lost 5 bases and 2 bases, there was a span of 13 bases. Germline V gene data show CDR1 as SGHTA and CDR2 as FQGNSA.

This chain connects TRBV10-2 to TRBJ1-5; D remains ambiguous. The CDR3 has 13 amino acids. V lost 6 bases and J lost 7, with 13 bases in between. The germline CDR1 and CDR2 sequences are WSHSY and SAAADI. The CDR3 is CASRGDPGQPQHF. The CDR3 nucleotides are TGCGCCAGCAGGGGCGACCCTGGGCAGCCCCAGCATTTT.

The table lists this clone with a few counts. The chain has TRBV10-3 and TRBJ2-5; 9 nucleotides match TRBD1. The closer fit of TRBJ2-7 to the DNA end suggests the J call may be wrong. The CDR3 extends over 15 amino acids. The germline V gene encodes CDR1 ENHRY and CDR2 SYGVKD. CDR3 DNA: TGTGCCATCAGTGGGGGGACAGGGCGAGCCTACGAGCAGTACTTC. It encodes CAISGGTGRAYEQYF.

The chain carries TRBV27 and TRBJ1-2; a possible D gene is TRBD1 (5 bases). Trimming pared 6 bases from V and 1 base from J, leaving 9 bases between. Germline loops: CDR1 MNHEY, CDR2 SMNVEV (reference sequence). The CDR3 consists of 13 residues. The CDR3 coding sequence is TGTGCCAGCAGCCTAGGGGTTAACTATGGCTACACCTTC. This codes for CASSLGVNYGYTF.

The chain is built from TRBV29-1 and TRBJ2-1; the D gene is possibly TRBD1 (6 bases). CDR1 SQVTM and CDR2 ANQGSEA come from the germline V gene. The CDR3 contains 11 residues. Deletions cut 8 bases from V and 15 bases from J, with 20 bases between. CDR3 bases: TGCAGCTCGGGACAACGGCATAGTGGGTTCTTC. As protein: CSSGQRHSGFF.

Written as DNA, the CDR3 is TGTGCCAGCAGCCCGCAGATAGGGGGCACCTCCTACGAGCAGTACTTC. It yields the protein CASSPQIGGTSYEQYF. The chain uses TRBV7-9 and TRBJ2-7; 7 nucleotides align to TRBD1. CDR3 length equals 16 residues. V shed 5 bases and J 0 bases; nucleotides not matched to a gene: 10. Germline loops: CDR1 SEHNR, CDR2 FQNEAQ (reference sequence).

The chain joins TRBV19 to TRBJ1-1, with a weak D call TRBD1 (6 bases). Trimming stripped 5 bases from V and 6 bases from J, with 25 bases between. The germline V gene has CDR1 LNHDA and CDR2 SQIVND (reference sequence). The CDR3 sequence is 17 residues long. In nucleotides, the CDR3 is TGTGCCAGTAGTGGGGCTATGGGGCGGTCAGAGGGGGCTGAAGCTTTCTTT. Protein product: CASSGAMGRSEGAEAFF. The full variable domain, in which reference TRBV19 and TRBJ1-1 provide the parts outside the CDR3, is DGGITQSPKYLFRKEGQNVTLSCEQNLNHDAMYWYRQDPGQGLRLIYYSQIVNDFQKGDIAEGYSVSREKKESFPLTVTSAQKNPTAFYLCASSGAMGRSEGAEAFFGQGTRLTVV.

The chain is built from TRBV18 and TRBJ2-5; D unresolved. Judging by the DNA end, TRBJ2-7 fits better; the J call may be wrong. The CDR3 has 14 amino acids. The V gene's germline CDR1 is KGHSH and CDR2 LQKENI. CDR3 amino acids: CASSPPTVINEQYF. In DNA, the CDR3 is TGTGCCAGCTCACCACCTACAGTCATCAACGAGCAGTACTTC.

The rearrangement links TRBV7-3 to TRBJ2-5; TRBD1 agrees at 10 bases. J was trimmed by 1 base and V by 1 base; bases with no gene match: 6. Germline CDR1 reads SGHTA; CDR2 reads FQGTGA. The CDR3 has 17 amino acids. In DNA, the CDR3 is TGTGCCAGCAGCTTAATCGGGGACAGGGGAACCCAAGAGACCCAGTACTTC. Protein: CASSLIGDRGTQETQYF.

This clone appeared a single time. The chain has TRBV4-1 and TRBJ2-5; perhaps TRBD2 as D (5 bases). Germline-derived CDR1 and CDR2 are MGHRA and YSYEKL. V was pared by 2 bases and J by 1 base, with 11 bases between. The CDR3 spans 15 residues. CDR3 loop: CASSQFRTVQETQYF. The DNA for the CDR3 is TGCGCCAGCAGCCAATTTCGGACTGTCCAAGAGACCCAGTACTTC.

The V gene is TRBV4-3, the J gene TRBJ2-1, with D uncertain. Trimming shortened V by 2 bases and J by 0 bases, and 5 bases separated the two germline ends. The CDR3 extends over 14 amino acids. The germline V gene has CDR1 LGHNA and CDR2 YSLEER. The CDR3 sequence: CASSQSGSYNEQFF. CDR3 nucleotide sequence: TGCGCCAGCAGCCAATCCGGCTCCTACAATGAGCAGTTCTTC.

The chain couples TRBV4-3 to TRBJ1-3, with a possible D match to TRBD1 (6 bases). The CDR3 loop spans 16 amino acids. The V gene lost 0 bases and the J gene lost 2 bases, with 11 bases spanning the gap. The V gene's germline CDR1 is LGHNA and CDR2 YSLEER. The CDR3 region has the DNA TGCGCCAGCAGCCAAGATTACAGGGAACCTGGAAACACCATATATTTT. Its translation is CASSQDYREPGNTIYF.

The chain uses TRBV30 and TRBJ2-6, with 7 bases that match TRBD1. The CDR3 is made up of 17 amino acids. From germline, CDR1 is GTSNPN and CDR2 SVGIG (reference sequence). J gave up 0 bases and V 3 bases, and 8 bases lay outside the gene matches. The chain's CDR3 is CAWSLGGSSSGANVLTF. The CDR3 region has the DNA TGTGCCTGGAGCCTAGGGGGCTCAAGCTCTGGGGCCAACGTCCTGACTTTC.

This clone was seen once. The rearrangement joins TRBV11-1 to TRBJ2-5, with 7 bases that match TRBD1. V was clipped by 5 bases and J by 5 bases; unmatched bases: 11. CDR3 length equals 15 residues. Looked up from germline, CDR1 is SGHAT and CDR2 is FQDESV (reference sequence). CDR3 coding DNA: TGTGCCAGCAGCAAACCCCGGGACAGTCTGGAGACCCAGTACTTC. This encodes CASSKPRDSLETQYF.

The rearrangement joins TRBV18 to TRBJ2-7, with D unresolved. This CDR3 region has 13 residues. Germline V gene lookup returns CDR1 KGHSH and CDR2 LQKENI. Trimming pared 5 bases from V and 4 bases from J, leaving 12 bases between. The CDR3, as DNA: TGTGCCAGCTCAATAAGCCAGGAATACGAGCAGTACTTC. Amino acids: CASSISQEYEQYF.

The chain has TRBV2 and TRBJ2-2; D unresolved. Germline V CDR1 and CDR2: SNHLY, FYNNEI. The CDR3 extends over 16 amino acids. The V end lost 0 bases, the J end lost 0 bases, and 8 bases lay between the germline ends. The CDR3 DNA follows: TGTGCCAGCAGTGAAGCGCTACTTACGAACACCGGGGAGCTGTTTTTT. Residues: CASSEALLTNTGELFF.

The chain links TRBV6-6 to TRBJ2-3, with D possibly being TRBD1 (5 bases). This CDR3 spans 13 amino acids. Germline CDR1 reads MNHNY; CDR2 reads SVGAGI (reference sequence). V lost 4 bases, J lost 3 bases, and 8 bases lay in between. The DNA of the CDR3 is TGTGCCAGCAGTTTGCCAGGGACAGATACGCAGTATTTT. Encoded protein: CASSLPGTDTQYF.

This chain links TRBV13 with TRBJ2-7; D is unclear. CDR3 size: 14 residues. V was trimmed by 3 bases and J by 3 bases, leaving 12 bases between them. Germline-derived CDR1 and CDR2 are PRHDT and FYEKMQ (reference sequence). The CDR3 loop is CASSFSTGRYEQYF. The CDR3 region has the DNA TGTGCCAGCAGCTTTAGTACTGGGCGCTACGAGCAGTACTTC. Filled out from reference TRBV13 and TRBJ2-7, the complete variable domain reads AAGVIQSPRHLIKEKRETATLKCYPIPRHDTVYWYQQGPGQDPQFLISFYEKMQSDKGSIPDRFSAQQFSDYHSELNMSSLELGDSALYFCASSFSTGRYEQYFGPGTRLTVT.

The V gene is TRBV6-1, the J gene TRBJ2-7; weak D call: TRBD1 (5 bases). CDR1 is MNHNS, CDR2 SASEGT, per germline. CDR3 length equals 15 residues. Trimming removed 0 bases from V and 4 bases from J, with 13 bases in between. This CDR3 reads CASSEARGHGYEQYF. The CDR3 nucleotides are TGTGCCAGCAGTGAAGCCCGAGGACACGGGTACGAGCAGTACTTC.

The chain links TRBV5-1 to TRBJ2-2; TRBD1 agrees at 7 bases. CDR1 and CDR2 (germline): SGHRS, YFSETQ. The CDR3 extends over 15 amino acids. V was pared by 5 bases and J by 0 bases, with 4 bases of the junction left unmatched. CDR3 in DNA: TGCGCCAGCAGTTACGGGACAGCGAACACCGGGGAGCTGTTTTTT. This gives the protein CASSYGTANTGELFF.

The V gene is TRBV6-5, the J gene TRBJ2-7; 12 nucleotides match TRBD2. The CDR3 runs to 14 residues. Germline lookup yields CDR1 MNHEY and CDR2 SVGAGI. V dropped 6 bases and J dropped 6; count of bases not matched to a gene: 6. The CDR3 DNA reads TGTGCCAGCAGCCCGGGGACTAGCGGGCGCGAGCAGTACTTC. Its translation is CASSPGTSGREQYF.

This chain joins TRBV7-9 and TRBJ2-3; 7 nucleotides match TRBD1. The length of the CDR3 is 14 residues. The ends lost 4 bases at V and 4 bases at J; junction bases unmatched: 5. Germline values: CDR1 SEHNR, CDR2 FQNEAQ (reference sequence). The CDR3 DNA reads TGTGCCAGCAGCTCTTCAGGGGGAGCAGATACGCAGTATTTT. Protein: CASSSSGGADTQYF. The whole variable domain, filled in from reference TRBV7-9 and TRBJ2-3, reads DTGVSQNPRHKITKRGQNVTFRCDPISEHNRLYWYRQTLGQGPEFLTYFQNEAQLEKSRLLSDRFSAERPKGSFSTLEIQRTEQGDSAMYLCASSSSGGADTQYFGPGTRLTVL.

The CDR3 reads CASSLAQSNYGYTF. DNA for the CDR3: TGTGCCAGCAGCTTAGCGCAGTCTAACTATGGCTACACCTTC. This chain links TRBV7-2 with TRBJ1-2; D is unresolved. V gave up 0 bases and J gave up 0 bases, with 5 bases separating them. The CDR3 consists of 14 residues. Germline CDR1 SGHTA, CDR2 FQGNSA.

The chain carries TRBV6-6 and TRBJ2-7, with 11 bases aligning to TRBD2. The CDR3 is 15 residues long. The germline CDR1 and CDR2 sequences are MNHNY and SVGAGI (reference sequence). After removal of 3 bases from V and 5 bases from J, the junction contained 6 bases not matched to a gene. The CDR3 nucleotides read TGTGCCAGCAGTTATGGGCTAGCGGGAGGCCACGAGCAGTACTTC. Translated: CASSYGLAGGHEQYF.

V usage is TRBV10-3 and J usage is TRBJ1-1, with D possibly matching TRBD1 (5 bases). The ends were cut back, 6 bases at V and 1 base at J, with 12 bases in the middle. Germline CDR1 is ENHRY and CDR2 is SYGVKD. This CDR3 region has 14 residues. CDR3 in DNA: TGTGCCATCAGCGAGGGACTCCGGAACACTGAAGCTTTCTTT. This codes for CAISEGLRNTEAFF.

The J gene is TRBJ2-1, the V gene TRBV19, with 7 bases matching TRBD2. V trimming: 0 bases; J trimming: 9 bases; junction bases outside the gene matches: 11. The CDR3 is 16 residues long. CDR1 and CDR2 from the germline V gene are LNHDA and SQIVND (reference sequence). The CDR3, as DNA: TGTGCCAGTAGTATAGATGGCGGGAGTAAGAAAAGTGAGCAGTTCTTC. The encoded protein is CASSIDGGSKKSEQFF.

The V gene is TRBV4-3, the J gene TRBJ1-1, with a tentative D call TRBD1 (5 bases). CDR1 is LGHNA and CDR2 is YSLEER in the germline V gene. The CDR3 sequence is 14 residues long. Between the trimmed V and J ends, which lost 0 bases and 9 bases, there was a span of 14 bases. The chain's CDR3 is CASSQDVLGRKAFF. The DNA for the CDR3 is TGCGCCAGCAGCCAAGATGTGTTGGGGCGGAAAGCTTTCTTT.

This clone was recorded only once. A read error may explain this, as a much larger clone is one base away. V is TRBV6-5 and J is TRBJ2-7, with 8 bases matching TRBD2. This CDR3 contains 15 residues. The V segment lost 4 bases and the J segment 7 bases; nucleotides outside the gene matches: 12. Germline-derived CDR1 and CDR2 are MNHEY and SVGAGI. In DNA, the CDR3 is TGTGCCAGCAGTTTTCGGGGTAGCGGGAACGATGAGCAGTACTTC. It codes for CASSFRGSGNDEQYF.

The chain couples TRBV6-5 to TRBJ2-2; D perhaps matches TRBD1 (5 bases). Trimming took 5 bases from V and 4 from J, leaving 11 bases between them. CDR3 size: 14 residues. Germline V gene data show CDR1 as MNHEY and CDR2 as SVGAGI. The CDR3 reads CASSLQGGTGELFF. In nucleotides, the CDR3 is TGTGCCAGCAGTCTCCAGGGCGGCACCGGGGAGCTGTTTTTT.